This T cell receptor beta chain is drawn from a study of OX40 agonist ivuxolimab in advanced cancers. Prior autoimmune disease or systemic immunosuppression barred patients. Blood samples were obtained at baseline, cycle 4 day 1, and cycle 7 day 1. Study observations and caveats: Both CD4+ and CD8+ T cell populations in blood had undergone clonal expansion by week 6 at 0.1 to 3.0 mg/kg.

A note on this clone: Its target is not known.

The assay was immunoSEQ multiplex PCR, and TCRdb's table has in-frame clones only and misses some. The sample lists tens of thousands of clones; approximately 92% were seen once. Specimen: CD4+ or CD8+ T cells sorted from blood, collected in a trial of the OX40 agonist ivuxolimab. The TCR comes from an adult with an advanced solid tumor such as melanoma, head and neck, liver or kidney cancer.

The DNA for the CDR3 is TGTGCCAGCAGGGTTGGGACAGGGCACGAGCAGTACTTC. Amino acid sequence: CASRVGTGHEQYF. V is TRBV6-6 and J is TRBJ2-7; 9 bases are shared with TRBD1. With V trimmed by 6 bases and J by 5 bases, 5 bases remained unmatched. This CDR3 is 13 amino acids long. The V gene's germline CDR1 is MNHNY and CDR2 SVGAGI (reference sequence).